This TCR beta chain appears in the sequencing data of a study of cytomegalovirus exposure and HLA in healthy donors. Per the germline V gene, CDR1 is MNHEY and CDR2 is SVGAGI. Between the trimmed V and J ends, which lost 7 bases and 0 bases, there was a span of 13 bases. The CDR3 sequence is 15 residues long. Study-wide points: A missense variant in DCLRE1C was later tied to TCR beta V- and J-gene trimming. 164 TCR beta chains were listed as cytomegalovirus-associated. Presence/absence analyses supposed approximately even sequencing depth among donors.

PCR primers comprised 60 Vbeta and 13 Jbeta primers. Repertoires were generated with immunoSEQ multiplex PCR, while TCRdb's copy carries only in-frame clones and drops some. The table lists some 90,000 clones, 82% of them singletons, with 3% to 4% in the top ten. In its sample, this clone was seen once. Its antigen is not known. What was sequenced was PBMCs. The sequence was obtained from a man between 50 and 59 years old in good health and CMV-seronegative. The chain is built from TRBV6-5 and TRBJ2-1, with D unclear. This CDR3 reads CASISAASSYNEQFF. The CDR3 nucleotides read TGTGCCAGCATTTCGGCGGCGAGCTCCTACAATGAGCAGTTCTTC.